The 14 T cell receptor beta chains below come from one sample, sequenced in a study of identical twins. TCRdb processed the 5' RACE reads anew with MiXCR; each CDR3 protein has one entry. The data contain roughly 200,000 distinct CDR3 sequences, 6.5% to 8.5% of them singletons. This sample also appeared in a second study, on yellow fever vaccine responses in identical twins.

Sequenced sample: memory (CD45RO+) T cells sorted from blood. All receptors come from a woman in her late teens or twenties in good health.

The CDR3 loop reads CARLATLSTDTQYF. The CDR3 DNA reads TGTGCCAGGCTGGCCACCCTCAGCACAGATACGCAGTATTTT. The chain uses TRBV6-1 and TRBJ2-3; D is ambiguous. Germline V gives CDR1 MNHNS, CDR2 SASEGT. V lost 9 bases to trimming and J lost 0 bases, with 13 bases between them. This CDR3 has 14 amino acids.

This clonotype was detected only a few times. CDR3 protein: CASRRSGETQYF. In nucleotides, the CDR3 is TGTGCCAGCAGGAGGTCGGGAGAGACCCAGTACTTC. The chain joins TRBV2 to TRBJ2-5; D is ambiguous. This CDR3 contains 12 residues. The V end was cut by 6 bases, the J end by 4 bases, with 9 bases between. CDR1 is SNHLY, CDR2 FYNNEI, per germline.

There are a few counts of this clonotype. The V gene is TRBV7-9, the J gene TRBJ2-3; D perhaps matches TRBD1 (6 bases). The CDR3 extends over 14 amino acids. V lost 1 base to trimming and J lost 3 bases, with 8 bases between them. Germline V gives CDR1 SEHNR, CDR2 FQNEAQ (reference sequence). CDR3: CASSLGQETDTQYF. DNA of the CDR3: TGTGCCAGCAGCTTAGGACAGGAAACAGATACGCAGTATTTT.

The chain is built from TRBV6-5 and TRBJ1-1; tentative D call: TRBD1 (6 bases). Looked up from germline, CDR1 is MNHEY and CDR2 is SVGAGI. This CDR3 comprises 17 residues. V was cut by 0 bases and J by 8 bases, with 22 bases left in between. CDR3 in DNA: TGTGCCAGCAGTTACTCGATAGGGGGAGCCTACACTGTAGAAGCTTTCTTT. This translates into CASSYSIGGAYTVEAFF.

This clonotype was found many times. The gene calls are TRBV5-4 and TRBJ2-3; D is perhaps TRBD1 or TRBD2 (5 bases each). V was shortened by 3 bases and J by 6 bases, with 11 bases between the two germline ends. The germline gives CDR1 SGHNT, CDR2 YYREEE (reference sequence). The CDR3 runs 13 residues. The CDR3: CASSYQGEDTQYF. CDR3 nucleotides: TGTGCCAGCAGCTATCAGGGAGAGGATACGCAGTATTTT.

In its sample, this clonotype was seen a few times. This chain joins TRBV5-1 and TRBJ2-7, with a weak D call TRBD2 (6 bases). V dropped 8 bases and J dropped 5 bases, with 26 bases sitting between them. This CDR3 is 16 amino acids long. Per germline, CDR1 SGHRS and CDR2 YFSETQ. CDR3 DNA sequence: TGCGCCAGGACCTTTTGCTCGGGGGTAGGACGGAACGAGCAGTACTTC. Encoded protein: CARTFCSGVGRNEQYF.

The rearrangement uses TRBV4-3 and TRBJ2-1; 8 nucleotides agree with TRBD2. CDR3 length: 18 residues. Trimming removed 0 bases from V and 5 bases from J; junction bases left unmatched: 12. Germline V gene data show CDR1 as LGHNA and CDR2 as YSLEER. This CDR3 reads CASSQDRTVAGNNNEQFF. Written as DNA, the CDR3 is TGCGCCAGCAGCCAAGATCGGACTGTAGCGGGAAACAACAATGAGCAGTTCTTC.

This sequence joins TRBV20-1 and TRBJ2-7; possibly TRBD2 for D (5 bases). The V end lost 0 bases, the J end lost 4 bases, and 10 bases lay between the germline ends. Germline-derived CDR1 and CDR2 are DFQATT and SNEGSKA (reference sequence). This CDR3 contains 13 residues. This chain's CDR3 is CSARDVREYEQYF. The CDR3, as DNA: TGCAGTGCTAGAGATGTTAGGGAGTACGAGCAGTACTTC.

This clonotype has only a few counts. The chain carries TRBV4-1 and TRBJ1-6, with TRBD1 matching 9 bases. The germline V gene encodes CDR1 MGHRA and CDR2 YSYEKL. Trimming removed 4 bases from V and 6 bases from J; junction bases left unmatched: 10. The CDR3 spans 17 residues. The CDR3 sequence is CASSREPSGQGNSPLHF. In nucleotides, the CDR3 is TGCGCCAGCAGCCGCGAGCCATCGGGACAGGGTAATTCACCCCTCCACTTT.

This clonotype was observed many times. The chain couples TRBV7-2 to TRBJ2-2; either TRBD1 or TRBD2 may supply D (5 bases each). This CDR3 spans 14 amino acids. CDR1 and CDR2 (germline): SGHTA, FQGNSA. The V end was cut by 7 bases, the J end by 4 bases, with 13 bases between. CDR3 protein: CASKGTPGTGELFF. The CDR3 DNA reads as TGTGCCAGCAAGGGGACCCCGGGCACCGGGGAGCTGTTTTTT.

This clonotype was picked up many times. The rearrangement uses TRBV18 and TRBJ2-1, with D possibly being TRBD1 or TRBD2 (5 bases each). The CDR3 spans 15 residues. The V gene lost 5 bases and the J gene lost 5 bases, with 16 bases spanning the gap. The germline V gene has CDR1 KGHSH and CDR2 LQKENI. The chain's CDR3 is CASSWGPPEDNEQFF. In DNA, the CDR3 is TGTGCCAGCTCATGGGGACCCCCCGAGGACAATGAGCAGTTCTTC. Together with reference TRBV18 and TRBJ2-1, the CDR3 gives the full variable domain: NAGVMQNPRHLVRRRGQEARLRCSPMKGHSHVYWYRQLPEEGLKFMVYLQKENIIDESGMPKERFSAEFPKEGPSILRIQQVVRGDSAAYFCASSWGPPEDNEQFFGPGTRLTVL.

V usage is TRBV2 and J usage is TRBJ2-1; D might be TRBD2 (6 bases). Germline-derived CDR1 and CDR2 are SNHLY and FYNNEI. The germline V and J ends were trimmed by 7 bases and 9 bases, with 13 bases remaining between them. The CDR3 has 12 amino acids. CDR3 region: CASTRLGTEQFF. CDR3 bases: TGTGCCAGCACTCGACTAGGCACTGAGCAGTTCTTC.

This clonotype was counted only a few times. The chain has TRBV25-1 and TRBJ2-3; D not resolved. The germline V and J ends were trimmed by 0 bases and 1 base, with 5 bases remaining between them. Germline CDR1 reads MGHDK; CDR2 reads SYGVNS. The CDR3 loop spans 14 amino acids. The CDR3 reads CASSEYGGTDTQYF. The CDR3 nucleotides read TGTGCCAGCAGTGAATATGGGGGCACAGATACGCAGTATTTT.

The chain carries TRBV9 and TRBJ2-3; TRBD2 matches 10 bases. The J segment lost 2 bases and the V segment lost 3 bases, leaving 6 bases of the junction unmatched. From germline, CDR1 is SGDLS and CDR2 YYNGEE. The length of the CDR3 is 16 residues. CDR3 DNA: TGTGCCAGCAGCGGGCTAGCGGGAGCCAACACAGATACGCAGTATTTT. Protein sequence: CASSGLAGANTDTQYF.